The sequence of this TCR beta chain was determined in a study of CD8 T cells in ankylosing spondylitis. Study findings and constraints: Blood of patients with ankylosing spondylitis appeared to be characterized by a TCR beta motif of eight highly homologous variants. From matched ankylosing spondylitis synovial fluid, disease-linked clones were reportedly recovered at significantly enriched levels. Disease-linked clones, CD8+, were relatively rare in peripheral blood.

The table lists this clonotype with a few counts. Antigen specificity is unknown. It was by quantitative 5'-RACE with molecular barcodes that TCR beta libraries were made. TCRdb re-derived calls from the 5' RACE reads in MiXCR, one entry per CDR3 protein. The sample carries 90,000 to 120,000 distinct CDR3 sequences, 24% recorded once. The CDR3 is made up of 15 amino acids. The V and J ends lost 3 bases and 2 bases, in that order; junction bases with no gene match: 4. Germline CDR1 is LGHDT and CDR2 is YNNKEL (reference sequence). The chain uses TRBV3-1 and TRBJ2-3, with TRBD2 matching 8 bases. The receptor's source is a male donor with ankylosing spondylitis. Sequencing was done on a sample of synovial fluid, either unsorted or a sorted T cell fraction (not recorded which). The CDR3, as DNA: TGTGCCAGCAGCCATAGCGGGACCTACACAGATACGCAGTATTTT. This encodes CASSHSGTYTDTQYF.